Each of the 22 T cell receptor beta chains below was sequenced from the same sample in a study of molecular identifiers for immune sequencing clone quantification. MiXCR, applied by TCRdb to the PCR reads, yields one record per CDR3 protein. This sample has some 680,000 distinct CDR3 sequences, with around 25% found just once. Sequenced input: naive CD8+ T cells from blood, with Jurkat cell RNA spiked in. The subset was: FACS-sorted CD8+CD4-CCR7+CD45RA+ naive T cells. Receptors originate from a human donor in good health. Some libraries in this study had Jurkat cell RNA spiked in.

This clonotype came up a few times. The rearrangement joins TRBV7-9 to TRBJ1-2; D is unresolved. Between the trimmed V and J ends, which lost 1 base and 7 bases, there was a span of 19 bases. The CDR3 extends over 16 amino acids. In germline, CDR1 is SEHNR, CDR2 FQNEAQ (reference sequence). CDR3: CASSLGRYSEGGGYTF. As DNA, the CDR3 is TGTGCCAGCAGCTTAGGGCGCTATTCCGAAGGAGGTGGCTACACCTTC.

With respect to this clonotype: A much more abundant neighbour one base away suggests this may be a read error. This rearrangement joins TRBV27 to TRBJ2-3; tentatively, D is TRBD1 (5 bases). Looked up from germline, CDR1 is MNHEY and CDR2 is SMNVEV (reference sequence). This CDR3 region has 15 residues. CDR3 region: CASSLYKGYTDAQYF. As DNA, the CDR3 is TGTGCCAGCAGTTTATACAAGGGGTACACAGATGCGCAGTATTTT.

A remark on this clonotype: This may stem from a read error, because a much larger clone lies one nucleotide away. The conserved final phenylalanine or tryptophan is absent from the CDR3, which likely points to a read error. The chain is built from TRBV10-3 and TRBJ2-7; D remains unclear. This CDR3 comprises 15 residues. Between the trimmed V and J ends, which lost 6 bases and 0 bases, there was a span of 15 bases. Germline V CDR1 and CDR2: ENHRY, SYGVKD. The CDR3 region has the DNA TGTGCCATCAGAAAAACTCCGGATAGCTCCTACGAGCAGTACTCC. Translated, it gives CAIRKTPDSSYEQYS.

The chain employs TRBV6-5 and TRBJ2-2; possibly TRBD1 or TRBD2 for D (5 bases each). V shed 3 bases and J shed 1 base, with 9 bases lying between them. The CDR3 runs 15 residues. Germline V gene lookup returns CDR1 MNHEY and CDR2 SVGAGI. The chain's CDR3 is CASSYGDGNTGELFF. CDR3 in DNA: TGTGCCAGCAGTTATGGGGACGGGAACACCGGGGAGCTGTTTTTT.

Only a few counts were recorded for this clonotype. One end of the junction does not line up with germline, which may come from a read error. The chain links TRBV11-2 to TRBJ2-1; 7 bases are shared with TRBD2. The CDR3 spans 14 residues. Germline CDR1 SGHAT, CDR2 FQNNGV. CDR3 sequence reads: CASGLAASGNEQFF. The CDR3 region has the DNA TGTGCCAGCGGCTTGGCGGCTAGCGGAAATGAGCAGTTCTTC.

A remark on this clonotype: At one end, the junction sequence differs from germline, possibly due to a read error. The chain combines TRBV29-1 with TRBJ2-3; possibly TRBD1 for D (5 bases). The CDR3 covers 14 residues. The germline CDR1 and CDR2 sequences are SQVTM and ANQGSEA. CDR3 in amino acids: CSVDATLRADTQYF. For the CDR3, the DNA is TGCAGTGTTGACGCGACCCTCAGGGCAGATACGCAGTATTTT.

This clonotype came up a few times. The J gene is TRBJ2-7, the V gene TRBV20-1, with D possibly TRBD2 on 5 matching bases. The CDR3 is 13 residues long. CDR1 and CDR2 (germline): DFQATT, SNEGSKA (reference sequence). V dropped 4 bases and J dropped 0 bases, with 10 bases sitting between them. The DNA for the CDR3 is TGCAGTGCTATCAAGCGGAGCTCCTACGAGCAGTACTTC. Translating gives CSAIKRSSYEQYF.

The rearrangement uses TRBV19 and TRBJ2-1; 11 bases align to TRBD1. This CDR3 is built from 15 residues. J was trimmed by 8 bases and V by 5 bases; bases with no gene match: 8. The germline gives CDR1 LNHDA, CDR2 SQIVND (reference sequence). CDR3: CASSAPGTGGYEQFF. For the CDR3, the DNA is TGTGCCAGTAGTGCCCCCGGGACAGGGGGGTATGAGCAGTTCTTC.

Remarks on this clonotype: One junction end does not reproduce the germline sequence, and a read error may be involved. The chain links TRBV4-3 to TRBJ1-3; no clear D gene. The length of the CDR3 is 14 residues. Per germline, CDR1 LGHNA and CDR2 YSLEER. CDR3 residues: CASGQGRAGNTIYF. The CDR3 DNA is TGCGCCAGCGGCCAAGGAAGGGCTGGAAACACCATATATTTT.

This clonotype was seen ten or more times. The CDR3 loop reads CASSQDLGGFSEKLFF. CDR3 nucleotides: TGCGCCAGCAGCCAAGATCTGGGCGGCTTTAGTGAAAAACTGTTTTTT. V and J are TRBV4-3 and TRBJ1-4; D ambiguous. V dropped 0 bases and J dropped 7 bases, with 15 bases sitting between them. The germline V gene encodes CDR1 LGHNA and CDR2 YSLEER. The CDR3 contains 16 residues.

In its sample, this clonotype was seen a few times. This chain links TRBV7-9 with TRBJ2-2; D is possibly TRBD2 (6 bases). V lost 0 bases and J lost 6, with 11 bases in between. Germline V gene lookup returns CDR1 SEHNR and CDR2 FQNEAQ (reference sequence). The CDR3 consists of 15 residues. The chain's CDR3 is CASSLARGMAGELFF. The CDR3 bases are TGTGCCAGCAGCTTAGCGCGGGGAATGGCCGGGGAGCTGTTTTTT.

The chain employs TRBV3-1 and TRBJ2-7; 9 positions agree with TRBD1. Germline V gene data show CDR1 as LGHDT and CDR2 as YNNKEL (reference sequence). This CDR3 region has 15 residues. J was trimmed by 4 bases and V by 6 bases; bases with no gene match: 10. As DNA, the CDR3 is TGTGCCAGCAGTAGCTCCGGGACAGGGCATTACGAGCAGTACTTC. Amino acids: CASSSSGTGHYEQYF.

CDR3 sequence (DNA): TGTGCCAGCAGTTTAGCGCTCACAGGGGGAGAGGCACTGTTTTTT. Translation gives CASSLALTGGEALFF. The chain links TRBV12-3 or TRBV12-4 to TRBJ1-4, with 8 bases matching TRBD1. This CDR3 spans 15 amino acids. V trimming: 0 bases; J trimming: 13 bases; junction bases outside the gene matches: 10.

In DNA, the CDR3 is TGCAGTGCTAGAGACGGGACTAGCGGGACGGAGACCCAGTACTTC. Protein sequence: CSARDGTSGTETQYF. The rearrangement joins TRBV20-1 to TRBJ2-5, with 13 nucleotides matching TRBD2. The CDR3 is 15 residues long. V shed 0 bases and J 5 bases; nucleotides not matched to a gene: 3. Germline V gene sequence: CDR1 DFQATT, CDR2 SNEGSKA (reference sequence).

In regard to this clonotype: It may be a read error: a sequence one base away is much more abundant. This chain links TRBV27 with TRBJ2-7, with 8 nucleotides matching TRBD2. The CDR3 loop spans 14 amino acids. Germline CDR1 and CDR2: MNHEY and SMNVEV (reference sequence). The CDR3 sequence: CAGSTSGGSYEQYF. CDR3 coding DNA: TGTGCCGGCAGTACCAGCGGGGGCTCCTACGAGCAGTACTTC.

This clonotype was seen more than once but under ten times. The DNA for the CDR3 is TGCGCCAGCAGCCAAGCGGGAGCGGGAACTAATGAAAAACTGTTTTTT. This gives the protein CASSQAGAGTNEKLFF. This chain connects TRBV4-1 to TRBJ1-4, with unresolved D. This CDR3 comprises 16 residues. V was pared by 1 base and J by 1 base, with 10 bases between. Germline V lookup: CDR1 MGHRA, CDR2 YSYEKL.

This clonotype was seen repeatedly, ten times or more. This chain uses TRBV6-2 or TRBV6-3 with TRBJ2-1; 10 positions agree with TRBD1. The trim removed 7 bases at V and 14 bases at J, leaving 5 bases unmatched. This CDR3 is 11 amino acids long. Germline V gene sequence: CDR1 MNHEY, CDR2 SVGEGT. The CDR3 coding sequence is TGTGCCAGCAAGGTGGGGACAGGGGAGTTCTTC. Its protein product is CASKVGTGEFF.

The sample holds many counts of this clonotype. V gene TRBV2 combines with J gene TRBJ2-3; TRBD1 agrees at 7 bases. CDR3 size: 15 residues. V shed 3 bases and J 2 bases; nucleotides not matched to a gene: 5. The V gene's germline CDR1 is SNHLY and CDR2 FYNNEI. The CDR3: CASSDRGTFTDTQYF. CDR3 DNA sequence: TGTGCCAGCAGTGACAGGGGGACATTCACAGATACGCAGTATTTT. The variable domain in full, with the rest retrieved from reference TRBV2 and TRBJ2-3, is EPEVTQTPSHQVTQMGQEVILRCVPISNHLYFYWYRQILGQKVEFLVSFYNNEISEKSEIFDDQFSVERPDGSNFTLKIRSTKLEDSAMYFCASSDRGTFTDTQYFGPGTRLTVL.

The chain combines TRBV4-3 with TRBJ2-1; D is undetermined. The CDR3 totals 14 residues. Germline V lookup: CDR1 LGHNA, CDR2 YSLEER. Trimming removed 1 base at V and 5 bases at J, with 9 bases between. The DNA of the CDR3 is TGCGCCAGCAGCCAAGCGGCGCAAAACAATGAGCAGTTCTTC. It is translated as CASSQAAQNNEQFF.

About this clonotype itself: A read error may account for a junction end that differs from germline. The chain has TRBV29-1 and TRBJ1-1, with D hard to call. From germline, CDR1 is SQVTM and CDR2 ANQGSEA. CDR3 length: 11 amino acids. The CDR3 loop is CSVVLNTVAFF. CDR3 nucleotides: TGCAGCGTTGTTCTGAACACTGTAGCTTTCTTT.

The chain couples TRBV2 to TRBJ2-7, with a tentative D call TRBD1 (5 bases). CDR1 is SNHLY and CDR2 is FYNNEI in the germline V gene. The germline V and J ends were trimmed by 6 bases and 3 bases, with 15 bases remaining between them. CDR3 size: 14 residues. CDR3 nucleotide sequence: TGTGCCAGCAGGAAGCGCCCCGACAGCTACGAGCAGTACTTC. Translating gives CASRKRPDSYEQYF.

The chain couples TRBV10-2 to TRBJ1-5, with 8 bases identical to TRBD1. The CDR3 sequence is 13 residues long. CDR1 is WSHSY and CDR2 is SAAADI in the germline V gene. Unmatched junction bases numbered 4, after V lost 8 bases and J lost 4 bases. Here the CDR3 DNA reads TGCGCCAGCTCAGGGGGCGAAAATCAGCCCCAGCATTTT. It yields the protein CASSGGENQPQHF.